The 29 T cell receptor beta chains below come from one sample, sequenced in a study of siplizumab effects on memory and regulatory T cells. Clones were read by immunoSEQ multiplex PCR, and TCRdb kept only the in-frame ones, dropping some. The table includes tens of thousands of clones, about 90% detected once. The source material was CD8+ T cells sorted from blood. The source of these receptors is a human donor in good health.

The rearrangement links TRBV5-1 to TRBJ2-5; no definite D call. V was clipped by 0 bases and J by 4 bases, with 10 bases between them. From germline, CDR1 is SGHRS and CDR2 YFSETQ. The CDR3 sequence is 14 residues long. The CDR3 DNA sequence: TGCGCCAGCAGCTTGGGGCAGGCTAGAGAGACCCAGTACTTC. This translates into CASSLGQARETQYF.

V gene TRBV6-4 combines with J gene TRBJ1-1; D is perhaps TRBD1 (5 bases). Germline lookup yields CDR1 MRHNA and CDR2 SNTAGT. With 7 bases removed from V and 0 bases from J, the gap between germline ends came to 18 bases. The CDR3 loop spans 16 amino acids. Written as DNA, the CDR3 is TGTGCCAGCACACCCGAGCCGGGACTTCTGAACACTGAAGCTTTCTTT. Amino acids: CASTPEPGLLNTEAFF.

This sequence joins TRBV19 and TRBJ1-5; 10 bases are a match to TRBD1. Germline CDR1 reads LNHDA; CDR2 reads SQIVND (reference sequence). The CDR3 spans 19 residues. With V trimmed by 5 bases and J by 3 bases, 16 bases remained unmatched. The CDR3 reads CASSVGGWTGGTINQPQHF. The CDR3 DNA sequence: TGTGCCAGTAGTGTAGGAGGGTGGACAGGGGGTACAATCAATCAGCCCCAGCATTTT. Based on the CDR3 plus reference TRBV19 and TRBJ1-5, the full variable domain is DGGITQSPKYLFRKEGQNVTLSCEQNLNHDAMYWYRQDPGQGLRLIYYSQIVNDFQKGDIAEGYSVSREKKESFPLTVTSAQKNPTAFYLCASSVGGWTGGTINQPQHFGDGTRLSIL.

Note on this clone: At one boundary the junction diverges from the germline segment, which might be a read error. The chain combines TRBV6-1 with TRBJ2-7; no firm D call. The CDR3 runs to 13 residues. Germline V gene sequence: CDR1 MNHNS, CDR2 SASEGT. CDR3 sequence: CAISEAVSYEQYF. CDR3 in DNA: TGTGCCATCAGTGAGGCAGTCTCCTACGAGCAGTACTTC.

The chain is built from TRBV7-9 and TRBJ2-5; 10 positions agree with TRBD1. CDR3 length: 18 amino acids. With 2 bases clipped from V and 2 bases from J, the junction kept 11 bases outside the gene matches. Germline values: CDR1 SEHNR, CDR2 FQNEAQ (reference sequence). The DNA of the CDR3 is TGTGCCAGCAGCTTACCGGGACAGGGGTTTAGGGGTCAAGAGACCCAGTACTTC. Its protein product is CASSLPGQGFRGQETQYF.

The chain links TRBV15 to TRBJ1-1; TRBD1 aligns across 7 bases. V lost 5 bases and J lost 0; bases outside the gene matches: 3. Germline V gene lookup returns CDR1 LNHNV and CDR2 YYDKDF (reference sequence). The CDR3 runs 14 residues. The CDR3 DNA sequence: TGTGCCACCAGCGTTGGACAGGTGAACACTGAAGCTTTCTTT. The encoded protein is CATSVGQVNTEAFF.

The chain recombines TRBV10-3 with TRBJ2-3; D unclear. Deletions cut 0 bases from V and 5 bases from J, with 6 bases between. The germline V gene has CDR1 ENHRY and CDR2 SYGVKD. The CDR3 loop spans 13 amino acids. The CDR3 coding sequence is TGTGCCATCAGTGAGTCCAAGCAAGATACGCAGTATTTT. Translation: CAISESKQDTQYF.

The CDR3 DNA follows: TGTGCCAGCAGCGTCCATACGGATTACGAGCAGTACTTC. Translated: CASSVHTDYEQYF. V usage is TRBV9 and J usage is TRBJ2-7; D unresolved. The CDR3 sequence is 13 residues long. Germline values: CDR1 SGDLS, CDR2 YYNGEE. V lost 2 bases and J lost 4, with 10 bases in between.

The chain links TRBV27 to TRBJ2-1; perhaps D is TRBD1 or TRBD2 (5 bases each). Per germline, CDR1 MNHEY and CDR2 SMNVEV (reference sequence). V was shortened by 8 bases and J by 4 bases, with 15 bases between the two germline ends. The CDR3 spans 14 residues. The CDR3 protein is CASYERGLYNEQFF. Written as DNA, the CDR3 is TGTGCCAGCTATGAGAGGGGTTTATACAATGAGCAGTTCTTC.

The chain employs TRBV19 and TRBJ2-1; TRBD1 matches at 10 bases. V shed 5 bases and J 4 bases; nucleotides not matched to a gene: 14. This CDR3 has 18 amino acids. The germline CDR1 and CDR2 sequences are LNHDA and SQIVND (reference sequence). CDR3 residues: CASSSVDRGHWIYNEQFF. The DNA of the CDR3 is TGTGCCAGTAGTTCCGTCGACAGGGGGCACTGGATTTACAATGAGCAGTTCTTC. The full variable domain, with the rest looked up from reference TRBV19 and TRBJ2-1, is DGGITQSPKYLFRKEGQNVTLSCEQNLNHDAMYWYRQDPGQGLRLIYYSQIVNDFQKGDIAEGYSVSREKKESFPLTVTSAQKNPTAFYLCASSSVDRGHWIYNEQFFGPGTRLTVL.

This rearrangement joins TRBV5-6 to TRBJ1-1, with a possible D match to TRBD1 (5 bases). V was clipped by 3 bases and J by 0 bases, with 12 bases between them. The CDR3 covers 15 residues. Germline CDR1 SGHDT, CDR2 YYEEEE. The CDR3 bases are TGTGCCAGCAGCTGGGGCGCAGTCATGAACACTGAAGCTTTCTTT. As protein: CASSWGAVMNTEAFF.

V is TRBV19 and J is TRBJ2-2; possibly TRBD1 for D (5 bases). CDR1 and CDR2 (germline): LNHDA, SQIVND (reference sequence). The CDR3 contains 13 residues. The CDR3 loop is CATTAGYAGELFF. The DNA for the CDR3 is TGTGCAACTACCGCAGGGTACGCCGGGGAGCTGTTTTTT.

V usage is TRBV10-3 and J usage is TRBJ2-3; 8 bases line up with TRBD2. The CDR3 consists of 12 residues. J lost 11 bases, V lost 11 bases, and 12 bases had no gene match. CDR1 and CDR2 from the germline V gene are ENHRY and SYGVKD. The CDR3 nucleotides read TGTGCCTCCCGAACGGTTAGCGGGAAGCAGTATTTT. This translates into CASRTVSGKQYF.

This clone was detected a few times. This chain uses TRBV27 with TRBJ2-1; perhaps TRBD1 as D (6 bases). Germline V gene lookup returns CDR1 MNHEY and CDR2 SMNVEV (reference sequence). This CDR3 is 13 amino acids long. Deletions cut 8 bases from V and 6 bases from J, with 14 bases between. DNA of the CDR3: TGTGCCAGCGGACATGGGACAATCAATGAGCAGTTCTTC. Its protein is CASGHGTINEQFF.

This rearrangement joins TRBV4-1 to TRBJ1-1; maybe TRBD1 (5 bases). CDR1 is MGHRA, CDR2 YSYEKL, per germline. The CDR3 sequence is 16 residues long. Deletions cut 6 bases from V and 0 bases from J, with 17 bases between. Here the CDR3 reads CASSLSLGTVNTEAFF. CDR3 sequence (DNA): TGCGCCAGCAGTCTTTCGCTGGGGACGGTGAACACTGAAGCTTTCTTT.

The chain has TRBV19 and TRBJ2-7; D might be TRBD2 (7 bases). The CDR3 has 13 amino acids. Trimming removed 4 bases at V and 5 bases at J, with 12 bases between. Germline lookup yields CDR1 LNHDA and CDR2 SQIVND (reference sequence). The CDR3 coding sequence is TGTGCCAGTAGTAAGGGGGGGTTAAACGAGCAGTACTTC. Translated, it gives CASSKGGLNEQYF.

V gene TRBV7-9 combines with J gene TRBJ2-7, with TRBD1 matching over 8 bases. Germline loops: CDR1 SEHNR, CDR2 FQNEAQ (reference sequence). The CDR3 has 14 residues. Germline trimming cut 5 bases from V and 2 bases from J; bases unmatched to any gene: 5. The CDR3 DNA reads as TGTGCCAGCAGCCAACAGGGGGAGACCTACGAGCAGTACTTC. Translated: CASSQQGETYEQYF.

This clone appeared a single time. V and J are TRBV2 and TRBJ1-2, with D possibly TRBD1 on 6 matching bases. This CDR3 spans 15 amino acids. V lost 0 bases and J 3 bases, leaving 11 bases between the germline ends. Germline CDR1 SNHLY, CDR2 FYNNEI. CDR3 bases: TGTGCCAGCAGTGAAGCGTGGACAGAATACTATGGCTACACCTTC. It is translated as CASSEAWTEYYGYTF. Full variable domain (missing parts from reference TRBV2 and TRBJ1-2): EPEVTQTPSHQVTQMGQEVILRCVPISNHLYFYWYRQILGQKVEFLVSFYNNEISEKSEIFDDQFSVERPDGSNFTLKIRSTKLEDSAMYFCASSEAWTEYYGYTFGSGTRLTVV.

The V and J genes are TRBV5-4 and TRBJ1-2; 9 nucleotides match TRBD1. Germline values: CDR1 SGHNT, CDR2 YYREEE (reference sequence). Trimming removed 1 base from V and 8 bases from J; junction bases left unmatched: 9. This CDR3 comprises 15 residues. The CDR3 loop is CASSLSWGQGYGYTF. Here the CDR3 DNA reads TGTGCCAGCAGCTTGAGTTGGGGACAGGGATACGGCTACACCTTC.

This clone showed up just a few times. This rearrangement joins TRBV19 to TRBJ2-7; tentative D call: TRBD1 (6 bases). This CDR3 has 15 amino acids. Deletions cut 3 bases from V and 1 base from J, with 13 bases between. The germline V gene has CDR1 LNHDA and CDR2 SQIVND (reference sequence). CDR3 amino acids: CASSMAQGLSYEQYF. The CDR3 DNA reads TGTGCCAGTAGTATGGCACAGGGTTTGTCCTACGAGCAGTACTTC.

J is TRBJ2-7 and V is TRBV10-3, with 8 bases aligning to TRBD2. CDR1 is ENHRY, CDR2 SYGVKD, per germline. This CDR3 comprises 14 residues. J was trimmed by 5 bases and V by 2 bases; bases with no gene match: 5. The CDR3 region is CAISEPAGVHEQYF. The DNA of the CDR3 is TGTGCCATCAGTGAGCCAGCGGGAGTGCACGAGCAGTACTTC.

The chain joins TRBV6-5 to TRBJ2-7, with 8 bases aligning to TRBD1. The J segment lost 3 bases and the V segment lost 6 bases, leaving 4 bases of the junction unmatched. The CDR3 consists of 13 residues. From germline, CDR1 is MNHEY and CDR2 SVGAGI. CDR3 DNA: TGTGCCAGCAGCTCAGGGGGCGTCTACGAGCAGTACTTC. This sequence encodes CASSSGGVYEQYF.

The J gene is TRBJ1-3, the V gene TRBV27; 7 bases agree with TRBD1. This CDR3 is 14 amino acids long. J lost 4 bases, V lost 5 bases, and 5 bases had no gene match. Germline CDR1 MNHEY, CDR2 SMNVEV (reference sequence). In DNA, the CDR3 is TGTGCCAGCAGTCCCGGGACAGCAGGAAACACCATATATTTT. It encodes CASSPGTAGNTIYF.

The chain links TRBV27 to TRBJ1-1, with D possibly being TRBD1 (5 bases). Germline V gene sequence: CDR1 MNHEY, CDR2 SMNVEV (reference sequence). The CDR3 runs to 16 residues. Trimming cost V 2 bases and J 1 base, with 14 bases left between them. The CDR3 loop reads CASSLRAGRWNTEAFF. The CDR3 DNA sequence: TGTGCCAGCAGTTTAAGGGCAGGGCGATGGAACACTGAAGCTTTCTTT.

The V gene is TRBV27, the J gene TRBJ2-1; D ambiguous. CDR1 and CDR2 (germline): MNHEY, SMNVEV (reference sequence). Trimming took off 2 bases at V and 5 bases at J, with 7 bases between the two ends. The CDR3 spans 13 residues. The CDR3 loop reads CASSLPGDNEQFF. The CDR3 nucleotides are TGTGCCAGCAGTTTACCAGGAGACAATGAGCAGTTCTTC.

For the CDR3, the DNA is TGTGCCAGCAGCCTCCTCAGGGTCCACGAGCAGTACTTC. Translated: CASSLLRVHEQYF. The rearrangement links TRBV9 to TRBJ2-7; TRBD1 might be the D (5 bases). There are 13 residues in the CDR3. From germline, CDR1 is SGDLS and CDR2 YYNGEE. Trimming stripped 4 bases from V and 5 bases from J, with 13 bases between.

The CDR3 DNA follows: TGTGCCAGCAGCCAAGATAGGTTTAACTATGGCTACACCTTC. Encoded protein: CASSQDRFNYGYTF. This chain uses TRBV14 with TRBJ1-2; the D is unclear. V lost 0 bases to trimming and J lost 1 base, with 6 bases between them. Germline loops: CDR1 SGHDN, CDR2 FVKESK. The CDR3 covers 14 residues. Filled out from reference TRBV14 and TRBJ1-2, the complete variable domain reads EAGVTQFPSHSVIEKGQTVTLRCDPISGHDNLYWYRRVMGKEIKFLLHFVKESKQDESGMPNNRFLAERTGGTYSTLKVQPAELEDSGVYFCASSQDRFNYGYTFGSGTRLTVV.

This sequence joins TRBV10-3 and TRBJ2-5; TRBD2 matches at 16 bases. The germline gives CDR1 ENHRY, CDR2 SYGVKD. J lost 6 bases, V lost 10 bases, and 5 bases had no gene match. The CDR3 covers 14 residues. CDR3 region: CATGTSGGEQTQYF. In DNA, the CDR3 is TGTGCCACCGGGACTAGCGGGGGGGAGCAGACCCAGTACTTC.

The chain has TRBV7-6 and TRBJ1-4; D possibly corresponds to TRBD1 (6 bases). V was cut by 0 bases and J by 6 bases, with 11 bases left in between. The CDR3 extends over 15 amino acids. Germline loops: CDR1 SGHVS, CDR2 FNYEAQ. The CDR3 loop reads CASSLAGGNYEKLFF. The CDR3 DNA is TGTGCCAGCAGCTTAGCCGGGGGCAATTATGAAAAACTGTTTTTT.